Detailed here is one TCR beta chain. The data belong to a study of spatial heterogeneity in lung cancer. Study-level background: Raw reads contained each unique TCR and UMI combination more than ten times on average.

Every individual TCR cDNA molecule carried its own unique molecular identifier, which allowed correction of PCR and sequencing errors. TCRdb analysed the 5' RACE reads with MiXCR anew, one entry per CDR3 protein. The profile covers 25,000 to 35,000 distinct CDR3 sequences, with more than 4.5% appearing a single time and 20% to 25% taken by the ten largest. V was clipped by 7 bases and J by 2 bases, with 5 bases between them. The CDR3 is 12 amino acids. Germline CDR1 SGHTA, CDR2 FQGNSA. This sample's time point: blood at routine non-recurrence follow-up after resection. The V gene is TRBV7-2, the J gene TRBJ2-2, with no clear D. This TCR came from a female donor with early-stage non-small cell lung cancer. The sequencing here drew on PBMCs, taken at follow-up. The CDR3 DNA follows: TGTGCCAGCAATTTAAACACCGGGGAGCTGTTTTTT. Residues: CASNLNTGELFF.